This T cell receptor (beta chain) was sequenced in a study of chemoradiotherapy in HPV16-positive cancers. V lost 4 bases, J lost 4 bases, and 8 bases stayed unmatched. The CDR3 totals 16 residues. The germline gives CDR1 SGHNT, CDR2 YENEEA. Over chemoradiotherapy, repertoires were sampled more than once. This clone was counted a few times. Clones were read by immunoSEQ multiplex PCR, and TCRdb kept only the in-frame ones, dropping some. Here the sample spans nearly 9,000 clones, roughly two thirds being singletons. The chain recombines TRBV11-3 with TRBJ2-5; 11 bases map to TRBD1. The TCR comes from a human donor with HPV-associated anogenital cancer. This specimen was acquired from a patient who underwent chemoradiotherapy. CDR3 in DNA: TGTGCCAGCAGCTCAACCGGGACAGGGGGTTCAGAGACCCAGTACTTC. It codes for CASSSTGTGGSETQYF.